The 12 T cell receptor beta chains in this list originate from one sample, sequenced in a study of CD8 T cells in ankylosing spondylitis. TCRdb passed the 5' RACE reads through MiXCR, listing each CDR3 protein once. The table has some 200,000 distinct CDR3 sequences, roughly 25% seen once. Sequencing input: blood, either unsorted or a sorted T cell fraction (not recorded which). The receptor set was obtained from a male donor with ankylosing spondylitis or in good health (not recorded which).

This clonotype turned up a few times. V usage is TRBV29-1 and J usage is TRBJ2-7, with 11 bases fitting TRBD2. Germline trimming cut 3 bases from V and 0 bases from J; bases unmatched to any gene: 1. The CDR3 length is 14 residues. Germline loops: CDR1 SQVTM, CDR2 ANQGSEA. In DNA form, the CDR3 reads TGCAGCGTTGACGGGACTAGCGGCTCCTACGAGCAGTACTTC. It encodes CSVDGTSGSYEQYF.

This clonotype was counted at least ten times. The CDR3 DNA is TGCAGTGCTAGCAGACTAGCGGGATTGGGGAGGGATGAGCAGTTCTTC. Its translation: CSASRLAGLGRDEQFF. The chain has TRBV20-1 and TRBJ2-1; 11 bases are shared with TRBD2. Germline V gene data show CDR1 as DFQATT and CDR2 as SNEGSKA (reference sequence). J lost 8 bases, V lost 3 bases, and 12 bases had no gene match. The CDR3 contains 16 residues.

On this clonotype: A much larger clone is a single base away; this may be a read error. The chain has TRBV12-3 or TRBV12-4 and TRBJ1-5; 12 bases map to TRBD1. This CDR3 is 15 amino acids long. The chain's CDR3 is CASSPGTGGGQPHHF. The CDR3 bases are TGTGCCAGCAGCCCCGGGACAGGGGGCGGGCAGCCCCACCATTTT.

The chain is built from TRBV29-1 and TRBJ2-7; 9 nucleotides line up with TRBD1. After removal of 6 bases from V and 3 bases from J, the junction contained 6 bases not matched to a gene. Germline CDR1 is SQVTM and CDR2 is ANQGSEA. This CDR3 contains 13 residues. The CDR3, as DNA: TGCAGCGTCCCGGGACAGGGACACTACGAGCAGTACTTC. Its translation: CSVPGQGHYEQYF.

The V call is TRBV5-1, the J call TRBJ2-3, with D uncertain. V lost 0 bases and J 5 bases, leaving 10 bases between the germline ends. In germline, CDR1 is SGHRS, CDR2 YFSETQ. The CDR3 totals 14 residues. The CDR3, as DNA: TGCGCCAGCAGCTTGGAAATAGCAGGAGATACGCAGTATTTT. Translation: CASSLEIAGDTQYF.

The rearrangement links TRBV7-9 to TRBJ2-7, with a tentative D call TRBD2 (6 bases). Per the germline V gene, CDR1 is SEHNR and CDR2 is FQNEAQ (reference sequence). Trimming removed 0 bases at V and 0 bases at J, with 9 bases between. The CDR3 totals 15 residues. The CDR3 sequence is CASSLAGGVSYEQYF. The CDR3 DNA reads as TGTGCCAGCAGCTTAGCGGGGGGTGTCTCCTACGAGCAGTACTTC.

V usage is TRBV7-9 and J usage is TRBJ2-1, with D maybe TRBD2 (6 bases). V was pared by 0 bases and J by 8 bases, with 17 bases between. Germline CDR1 and CDR2: SEHNR and FQNEAQ (reference sequence). There are 16 residues in the CDR3. The CDR3 DNA reads as TGTGCCAGCAGCTTAGCTGGGAGGACGCTTACGGATGAGCAGTTCTTC. The encoded protein is CASSLAGRTLTDEQFF.

The table lists this clonotype with many counts. This sequence joins TRBV20-1 and TRBJ2-7, with a weak D call TRBD1 (5 bases). Germline V gene sequence: CDR1 DFQATT, CDR2 SNEGSKA (reference sequence). The CDR3 has 12 amino acids. V was shortened by 5 bases and J by 7 bases, with 15 bases between the two germline ends. In nucleotides, the CDR3 is TGCAGTGCTGCCCAGACAGTCGGAGAGCAGTACTTC. This sequence encodes CSAAQTVGEQYF.

The chain combines TRBV20-1 with TRBJ2-1; 9 nucleotides align to TRBD2. J gave up 7 bases and V 6 bases, and 7 bases lay outside the gene matches. This CDR3 comprises 13 residues. Germline V lookup: CDR1 DFQATT, CDR2 SNEGSKA (reference sequence). CDR3 residues: CSAASGKINEQFF. The CDR3 DNA reads TGCAGTGCCGCTAGCGGGAAGATTAATGAGCAGTTCTTC.

In its sample, this clonotype was seen a few times. The chain has TRBV20-1 and TRBJ2-4; TRBD1 matches at 10 bases. CDR1 DFQATT and CDR2 SNEGSKA come from the germline V gene (reference sequence). Trimming cost V 3 bases and J 0 bases; bases outside gene matches: 11. CDR3 length equals 18 residues. CDR3 DNA: TGCAGTGCTAGTCAGACAGGGGGCGCGGGAGTAGCCAAAAACATTCAGTACTTC. Its protein is CSASQTGGAGVAKNIQYF.

V usage is TRBV11-2 and J usage is TRBJ2-1; TRBD2 aligns across 15 bases. Germline V CDR1 and CDR2: SGHAT, FQNNGV. This CDR3 spans 15 amino acids. V trimming: 4 bases; J trimming: 12 bases; junction bases outside the gene matches: 7. CDR3 loop: CASSSRTSGRAGQFF. CDR3 coding DNA: TGTGCCAGCAGCTCCAGGACTAGCGGGAGGGCCGGGCAGTTCTTC.

The chain has TRBV29-1 and TRBJ2-7; D possibly matches TRBD1 or TRBD2 (5 bases each). The length of the CDR3 is 12 residues. Germline V gene data show CDR1 as SQVTM and CDR2 as ANQGSEA. With 5 bases removed from V and 3 bases from J, the gap between germline ends came to 11 bases. The CDR3 spells CSVRGQIYEQYF. In DNA, the CDR3 is TGCAGCGTTCGGGGCCAAATCTACGAGCAGTACTTC.